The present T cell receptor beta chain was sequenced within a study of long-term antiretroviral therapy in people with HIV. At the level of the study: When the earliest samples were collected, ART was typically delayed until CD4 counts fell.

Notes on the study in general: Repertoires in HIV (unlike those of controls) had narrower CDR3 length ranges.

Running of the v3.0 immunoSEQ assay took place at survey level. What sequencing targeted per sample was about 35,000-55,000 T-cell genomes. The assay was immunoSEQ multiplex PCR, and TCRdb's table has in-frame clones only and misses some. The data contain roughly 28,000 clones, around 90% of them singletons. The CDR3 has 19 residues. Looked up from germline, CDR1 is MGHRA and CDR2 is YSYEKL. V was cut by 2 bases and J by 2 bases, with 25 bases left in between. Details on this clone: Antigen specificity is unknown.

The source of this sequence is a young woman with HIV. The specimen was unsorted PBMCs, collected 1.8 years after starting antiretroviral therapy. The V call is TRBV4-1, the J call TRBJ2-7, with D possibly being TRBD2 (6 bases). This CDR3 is CASSQIGAGPATLAYEQYF. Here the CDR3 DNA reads TGCGCCAGCAGCCAAATAGGGGCGGGACCAGCGACTCTAGCCTACGAGCAGTACTTC.